A single sample is the source of the 7 T cell receptor beta chains below, sequenced in a study of blood T cell repertoires in COVID-19. Clones were read by immunoSEQ multiplex PCR, and TCRdb kept only the in-frame ones, dropping some. This sample yields over 200,000 clones, of which almost 90% are seen a single time; about 2.5% belongs to the top ten. The source material was peripheral blood. The origin of the receptors is a woman aged 55-70 years with acute or convalescent COVID-19.

This rearrangement joins TRBV19 to TRBJ1-1; 9 positions agree with TRBD1. The CDR3 has 15 amino acids. Trimming took 3 bases from V and 3 from J; bases not matched to a gene: 5. Germline V CDR1 and CDR2: LNHDA, SQIVND (reference sequence). CDR3 sequence: CASSMTGTGYTEAFF. The CDR3, as DNA: TGTGCCAGTAGTATGACCGGGACAGGGTACACTGAAGCTTTCTTT.

This rearrangement joins TRBV30 to TRBJ1-1, with TRBD1 matching over 7 bases. The CDR3 extends over 11 amino acids. Germline loops: CDR1 GTSNPN, CDR2 SVGIG (reference sequence). V dropped 5 bases and J dropped 7; count of bases not matched to a gene: 4. CDR3 sequence (DNA): TGTGCCTGGGACAGGGAAAGTGAAGCTTTCTTT. It translates to CAWDRESEAFF.

The chain employs TRBV12-3 or TRBV12-4 and TRBJ1-1, with TRBD1 matching over 8 bases. The CDR3 is 13 amino acids. V shed 6 bases and J 7 bases; nucleotides not matched to a gene: 7. The CDR3 DNA reads as TGTGCCAGCAGCAGTCAGGGGACAGGTGAAGCTTTCTTT. This translates into CASSSQGTGEAFF.

This clone was recorded once. The chain links TRBV6-6 to TRBJ2-4, with 7 bases lining up with TRBD2. CDR3 size: 17 residues. Germline loops: CDR1 MNHNY, CDR2 SVGAGI (reference sequence). J gave up 0 bases and V 6 bases, and 11 bases lay outside the gene matches. DNA of the CDR3: TGTGCCAGCAGCCGAACCGGAAGCGGGATAGCCAAAAACATTCAGTACTTC. Translating it yields CASSRTGSGIAKNIQYF.

The chain carries TRBV19 and TRBJ2-3, with D unresolved. V lost 7 bases to trimming and J lost 0 bases, with 14 bases between them. CDR1 and CDR2 (germline): LNHDA, SQIVND (reference sequence). CDR3 length: 15 amino acids. The CDR3 nucleotides read TGTGCCAGTAAACCCCCAGGTACGAGCACAGATACGCAGTATTTT. As protein: CASKPPGTSTDTQYF.

The chain uses TRBV2 and TRBJ2-3, with D maybe TRBD2 (7 bases). Germline CDR1 is SNHLY and CDR2 is FYNNEI. The CDR3 sequence is 10 residues long. V dropped 6 bases and J dropped 10 bases, with 8 bases sitting between them. CDR3 in amino acids: CASSGGPQYF. The DNA for the CDR3 is TGTGCCAGCAGCGGGGGGCCGCAGTATTTT.

This chain links TRBV6-5 with TRBJ2-3; D may be TRBD2 (5 bases). This CDR3 contains 15 residues. Deletions cut 10 bases from V and 1 base from J, with 18 bases between. Germline V CDR1 and CDR2: MNHEY, SVGAGI. The CDR3 reads CAIQNEGLGTDTQYF. The CDR3 DNA is TGTGCCATCCAGAACGAGGGCTTAGGCACAGATACGCAGTATTTT.